The T cell receptor beta chain described here comes from a study of blood T cell repertoires in COVID-19. For the study at large: Sites across the United States, Italy and Spain contributed samples from acute and convalescent COVID-19. PBMCs, B-cell-depleted T cells, or T cells were the source of the cDNA or gDNA that made up the material.

Original processing notes: From reference gene primer amplification, estimates of nucleated cell counts were derived. The repertoire was sequenced with immunoSEQ multiplex PCR; TCRdb's copy has only in-frame clones and lacks some. That table supplies the V and J calls and clone size; D and trimming were determined from the DNA. This sample yields about 300,000 clones, of which roughly nine tenths are seen a single time; around 2% belongs to the top ten. The Seattle site enrolled patients during active infection and followed them longitudinally. The CDR3 sequence is 13 residues long. Germline V CDR1 and CDR2: SGHRS, YFSETQ. The junction had 7 bases not matched to a gene; V was cut back by 6 bases and J by 8 bases.

This receptor was identified in a woman between 25 and 40 years old with COVID-19, enrolled during active disease. The specimen sequenced was peripheral blood. The chain combines TRBV5-1 with TRBJ1-4; 7 nucleotides match TRBD1. CDR3 nucleotides: TGCGCCAGCAAACGACAGGGAGGAGAAAAACTGTTTTTT. The encoded protein is CASKRQGGEKLFF.